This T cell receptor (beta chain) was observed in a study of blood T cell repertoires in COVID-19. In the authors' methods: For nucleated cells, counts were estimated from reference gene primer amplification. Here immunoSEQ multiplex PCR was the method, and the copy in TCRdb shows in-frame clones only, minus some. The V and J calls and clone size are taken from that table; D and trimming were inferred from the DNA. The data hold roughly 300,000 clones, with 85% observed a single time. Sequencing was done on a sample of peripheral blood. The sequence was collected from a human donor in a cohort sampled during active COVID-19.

The DNA of the CDR3 is TGTGCCACCAGTGTCGGACAAAACACTGAAGCTTTCTTT. Its protein product is CATSVGQNTEAFF. The chain uses TRBV24-1 and TRBJ1-1; maybe TRBD1 (5 bases). The CDR3 is 13 amino acids. Germline V gives CDR1 KGHDR, CDR2 SFDVKD. V was shortened by 5 bases and J by 2 bases, with 8 bases between the two germline ends.